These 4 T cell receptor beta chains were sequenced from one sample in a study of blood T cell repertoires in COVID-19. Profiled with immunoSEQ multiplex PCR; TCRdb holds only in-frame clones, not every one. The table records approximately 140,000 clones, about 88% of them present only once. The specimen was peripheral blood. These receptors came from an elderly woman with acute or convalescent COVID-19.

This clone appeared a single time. The CDR3 protein is CASTAGTGGGTNEKLFF. The CDR3 DNA follows: TGTGCCAGTACCGCCGGGACAGGGGGAGGTACTAATGAAAAACTGTTTTTT. This chain links TRBV19 with TRBJ1-4, with 11 nucleotides matching TRBD1. The CDR3 is made up of 17 amino acids. Germline lookup yields CDR1 LNHDA and CDR2 SQIVND (reference sequence). The V and J ends lost 7 bases and 2 bases, in that order; junction bases with no gene match: 9.

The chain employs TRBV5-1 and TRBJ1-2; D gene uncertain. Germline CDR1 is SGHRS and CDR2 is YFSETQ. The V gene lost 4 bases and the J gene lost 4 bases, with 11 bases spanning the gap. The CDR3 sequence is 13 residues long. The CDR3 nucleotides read TGCGCCAGCAGCCCAGACCAGGTCTATGGCTACACCTTC. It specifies CASSPDQVYGYTF.

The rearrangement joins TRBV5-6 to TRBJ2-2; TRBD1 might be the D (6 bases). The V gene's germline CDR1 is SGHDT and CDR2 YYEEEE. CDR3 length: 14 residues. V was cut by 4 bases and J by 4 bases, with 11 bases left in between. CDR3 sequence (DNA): TGTGCCAGCAGCGGGGGCCTGGTCACCGGGGAGCTGTTTTTT. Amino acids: CASSGGLVTGELFF.

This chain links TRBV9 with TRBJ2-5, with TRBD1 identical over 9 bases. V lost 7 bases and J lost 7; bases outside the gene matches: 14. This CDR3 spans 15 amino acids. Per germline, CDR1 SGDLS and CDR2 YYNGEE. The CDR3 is CASSGDRDSPGTQYF. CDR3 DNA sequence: TGTGCCAGCTCAGGGGACAGGGATAGCCCGGGGACCCAGTACTTC.